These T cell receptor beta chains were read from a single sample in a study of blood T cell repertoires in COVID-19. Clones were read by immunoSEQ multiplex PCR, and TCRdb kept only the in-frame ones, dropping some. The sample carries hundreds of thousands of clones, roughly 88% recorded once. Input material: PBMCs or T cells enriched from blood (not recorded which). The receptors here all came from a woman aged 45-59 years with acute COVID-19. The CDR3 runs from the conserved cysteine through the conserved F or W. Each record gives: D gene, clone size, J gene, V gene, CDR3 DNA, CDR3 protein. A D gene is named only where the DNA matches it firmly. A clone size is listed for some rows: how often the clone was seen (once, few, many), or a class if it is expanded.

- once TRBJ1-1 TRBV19 TGTGCCAGTAGCCACCTGGGGGGGGGCACTGAAGCTTTCTTT CASSHLGGGTEAFF
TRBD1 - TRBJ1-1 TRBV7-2 TGTGCCAGCAGCAGGCCGGGACAGGGGGCTAACACTGAAGCTTTCTTT CASSRPGQGANTEAFF
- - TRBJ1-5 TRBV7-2 TGTGCCAGCAGCTTAGCGCGTGATCAGCCCCAGCATTTT CASSLARDQPQHF
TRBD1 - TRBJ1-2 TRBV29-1 TGCAGCGTTTCTAACTCAGGGGGTAACTATGGCTACACCTTC CSVSNSGGNYGYTF
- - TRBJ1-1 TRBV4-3 TGCGCCAGCAGCCAAGAGAGGGGGAGTGAAGCTTTCTTT CASSQERGSEAFF
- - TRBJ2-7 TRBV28 TGTGCCAGCACCCTAGCCGGCGGGTTCGGCGAGCAGTACTTC CASTLAGGFGEQYF
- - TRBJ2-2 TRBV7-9 TGTGCCAGCAGCTTAGGAGCGAACACCGGGGAGCTGTTTTTT CASSLGANTGELFF
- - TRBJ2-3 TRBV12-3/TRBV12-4 TGTGCCAGCACCACAAGTAGCTCAGATACGCAGTATTTT CASTTSSSDTQYF
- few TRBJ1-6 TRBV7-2 TGTGCCAGCAGCCGCCAGCCCGGAGGCTATAATTCACCCCTCCACTTT CASSRQPGGYNSPLHF
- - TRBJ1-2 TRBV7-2 TGTGCCAGCAGCTCACAGGGCCGGTCGAATGGCTACACCTTC CASSSQGRSNGYTF
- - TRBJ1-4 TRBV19 TGTGCCAGTAGTATTCGGACAGCTGCAACTAATGAAAAACTGTTTTTT CASSIRTAATNEKLFF
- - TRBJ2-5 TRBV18 TGTGCCAGCTCACCGGGTGGAGGCCAAGAGACCCAGTACTTC CASSPGGGQETQYF
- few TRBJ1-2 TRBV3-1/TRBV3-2 TGTGCCAGCAGCCAAGGGGACACCACGCGTGGCTACACCTTC CASSQGDTTRGYTF
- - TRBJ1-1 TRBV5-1 TGCGCCAGCAGCCCCGCTAGGCGGAACACTGAAGCTTTCTTT CASSPARRNTEAFF
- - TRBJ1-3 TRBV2 TGTGCCAGCAGCGTCGACCCAGGGGCTGGAAACACCATATATTTT CASSVDPGAGNTIYF
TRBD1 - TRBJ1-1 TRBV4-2 TGTGCCAGCAGCCAGGGGTATTACCGGGACAGGGCGACTGAAGCTTTCTTT CASSQGYYRDRATEAFF
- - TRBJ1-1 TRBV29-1 TGCAGCGCCCTCCCGTTTCTTGGGAGGACTGAAGCTTTCTTT CSALPFLGRTEAFF
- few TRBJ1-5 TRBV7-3 TGTGCAGGAGGCAGACTCGCCGATAGCAATCAGCCCCAGCATTTT CAGGRLADSNQPQHF
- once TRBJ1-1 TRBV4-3 TGCGCCAGCAGCCACTTGGTGACACTCACTGAAGCTTTCTTT CASSHLVTLTEAFF
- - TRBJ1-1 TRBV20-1 TGCAGTGCTAGTCCGGGGAGGGGCACTGAAGCTTTCTTT CSASPGRGTEAFF
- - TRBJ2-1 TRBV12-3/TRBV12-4 TGTGCCAGCAGTTTTTTCAGGAATGAGCAGTTCTTC CASSFFRNEQFF
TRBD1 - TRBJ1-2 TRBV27 TGTGCCAGCAGTTCCCAAAAGGACAGGGTCTATGGCTACACCTTC CASSSQKDRVYGYTF
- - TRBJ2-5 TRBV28 TGTGCCAGCAGGATTGGAGGCTCCCTCCAAGAGACCCAGTACTTC CASRIGGSLQETQYF
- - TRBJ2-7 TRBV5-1 TGCGCCAGCAGCTTGGTGTCTAGCCGAGCCTACGAGCAGTACTTC CASSLVSSRAYEQYF
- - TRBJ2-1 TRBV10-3 TGTGCCATCAGTGACTCGGACAGCCTCAATGAGCAGTTCTTC CAISDSDSLNEQFF
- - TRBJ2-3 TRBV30 TGTGCCTGGAGCGAGGGACTTCTCACAGATACGCAGTATTTT CAWSEGLLTDTQYF
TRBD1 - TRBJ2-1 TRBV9 TGTGCCAGCAGCTTGCGGACAGGGGTGGTGAATGAGCAGTTCTTC CASSLRTGVVNEQFF
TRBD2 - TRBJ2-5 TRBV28 TGTGCCAGCAGACTGCGTAGCGGGAGGGAGACCCAGTACTTC CASRLRSGRETQYF
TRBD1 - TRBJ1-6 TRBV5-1 TGCGCCAGCAGACAGACAGGGGGCGCGAATTCACCCCTCCACTTT CASRQTGGANSPLHF
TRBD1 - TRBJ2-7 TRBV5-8 TGTGCCCCCTCGGGACAGCTCTACGAGCAGTACTTC CAPSGQLYEQYF
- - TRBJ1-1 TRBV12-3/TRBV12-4 TGTGCCAGCAGTTTAAATTCAGGGAATGAAGCTTTCTTT CASSLNSGNEAFF
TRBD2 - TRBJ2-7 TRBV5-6 TGTGCCAGCAGCGCGAATGTTGCGGGAGGTATCTTCAACGAGCAGTACTTC CASSANVAGGIFNEQYF
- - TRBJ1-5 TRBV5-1 TGCGCCAGCAGCCTGGTGGGGGGGGTCAATCAGCCCCAGCATTTT CASSLVGGVNQPQHF
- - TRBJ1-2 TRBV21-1 TGTGCCAGCAGCAAAGAGCTTGACAGGGGCCAGGGCTACACCTTC CASSKELDRGQGYTF
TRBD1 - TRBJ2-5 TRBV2 TGTGCCAGCAGGGACAGGGGAGAGACCCAGTACTTC CASRDRGETQYF
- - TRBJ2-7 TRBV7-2 TGTGCCAGCAGCTTAAATGGAGGGGTCAGATACGAGCAGTACTTC CASSLNGGVRYEQYF
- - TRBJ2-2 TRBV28 TGTGCCAGCAGGGGTGGTTTCGGACTTAACACCGGGGAGCTGTTTTTT CASRGGFGLNTGELFF
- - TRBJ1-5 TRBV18 TGTGCCAGCTCACCCAGGTATAGCAATCAGCCCCAGCATTTT CASSPRYSNQPQHF
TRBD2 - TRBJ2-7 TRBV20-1 TGCAGTGCTAGTTTGGCGGGAGGGCCCTCTGATGAGCAGTACTTC CSASLAGGPSDEQYF
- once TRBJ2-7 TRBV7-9 TGTGCCAGCAGCTTAGCGACTGCCTACGAGCAGTACTTC CASSLATAYEQYF
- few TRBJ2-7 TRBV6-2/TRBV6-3 TGTGCCAGCAGCCCTGGACTTCACGAGCAGTACTTC CASSPGLHEQYF
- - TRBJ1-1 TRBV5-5 TGTGCCAGCAGGCTCCTAAACACTGAAGCTTTCTTT CASRLLNTEAFF
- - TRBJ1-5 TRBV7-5 TGTGTCAGAAGTACGACAGGGGGCGATACCTATAGCAATCAGCCCCAGCATTTT CVRSTTGGDTYSNQPQHF
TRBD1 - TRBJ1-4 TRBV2 TGTGCCAGCAGTGAACAGGGGGTTGACGCCGGAGAAAAACTGTTTTTT CASSEQGVDAGEKLFF
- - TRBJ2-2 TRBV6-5 TGTGCCAGCAGTTACTTGGCTTTGTCCGGGGAGCTGTTTTTT CASSYLALSGELFF
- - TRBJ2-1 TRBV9 TGTGCCAGCAGCGTAGGTCTCCGCTCCTACAATGAGCAGTTCTTC CASSVGLRSYNEQFF
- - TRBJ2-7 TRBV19 TGTGCCAGTAGTATCGCGGTCGGGGGAAAGAGGAAGTACTTC CASSIAVGGKRKYF
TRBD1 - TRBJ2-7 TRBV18 TGTGCCAGCTCACCGATGACAGGGGGCATTTACTACGAGCAGTACTTC CASSPMTGGIYYEQYF
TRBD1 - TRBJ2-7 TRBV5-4 TGTGCCAGCAGAGCGAACAGGGGGCGCGTGGGAGAGCAGTACTTC CASRANRGRVGEQYF
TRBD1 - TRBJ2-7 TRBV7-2 TGTGCCAGCAAAACAGGGGTATCCGTCGACGAGCAGTACTTC CASKTGVSVDEQYF
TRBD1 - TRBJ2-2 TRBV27 TGTGCCAGCAGTCTTTGGGGGACAGCGAACACCGGGGAGCTGTTTTTT CASSLWGTANTGELFF
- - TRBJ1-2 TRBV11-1 TGTGCCAGCACAGCTAGCGCGGGGGCCTCTGGCTACACCTTC CASTASAGASGYTF
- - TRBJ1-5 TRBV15 TGTGCCACCAGCAGATCCACAGGCGTGCGGCAGCCCCAGCATTTT CATSRSTGVRQPQHF
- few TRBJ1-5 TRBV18 TGTGCCAGCTCCCCGCTAGGGCGCGGGGACCAGCCCCAGCATTTT CASSPLGRGDQPQHF
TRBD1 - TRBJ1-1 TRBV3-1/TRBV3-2 TGTGCCAGCAGCCAGGCCTACAGGGGGCTAAACACTGAAGCTTTCTTT CASSQAYRGLNTEAFF
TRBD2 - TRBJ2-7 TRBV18 TGTGCCAGCTCACCACAAGCTAGCGGGAGAATCTACGAGCAGTACTTC CASSPQASGRIYEQYF
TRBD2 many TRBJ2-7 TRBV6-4 TGTGCCAGCAGTGACTCGGCTAGCGGGAGCTACGAGCAGTACTTC CASSDSASGSYEQYF
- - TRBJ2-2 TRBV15 TGTGCCACCAGCCCCCGGCTAGGCTTAAACACCGGGGAGCTGTTTTTT CATSPRLGLNTGELFF
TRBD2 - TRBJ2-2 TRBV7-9 TGTGCCAGCAGCTTCACAAACCCGCGACTAGCGAGGATGCCCGGGGAGCTGTTTTTT CASSFTNPRLARMPGELFF
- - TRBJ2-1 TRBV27 TGTGCCAGCAGTTTTTATCGGGACAATGAGCAGTTCTTC CASSFYRDNEQFF